This T cell receptor beta chain derives from a study of blood T cell repertoires in COVID-19. On the study more broadly: Samples representing acute and convalescent COVID-19 were sourced from the United States, Italy and Spain. Nucleic acid was either cDNA or gDNA, and it came from T cells, B-cell-depleted T cells, or PBMCs.

In terms of age and location, participants ranged from about 18 to 100 years and lived in about 25 US areas. Each recovered donor of Cohort 3 presented with two negative PCRs, clearance, or symptom resolution. The V and J ends lost 4 bases and 4 bases respectively, with 9 bases between them. Per germline, CDR1 LNHDA and CDR2 SQIVND (reference sequence). This CDR3 contains 13 residues. Method: immunoSEQ multiplex PCR; TCRdb's copy keeps in-frame clones and lacks some. The repertoire holds 400,000 to 500,000 clones, with around 87% as singletons. The chain combines TRBV19 with TRBJ2-3; D remains unclear. The sequencing sample was made of PBMCs or T cells enriched from blood (not recorded which). This clonotype was obtained from a woman in her forties who had recovered from COVID-19. CDR3 protein: CASSTPRPDTQYF. CDR3 nucleotide sequence: TGTGCCAGTAGTACACCGCGTCCAGATACGCAGTATTTT.